This T cell receptor beta chain was found in a study of cytomegalovirus exposure and HLA in healthy donors. The repertoire was sequenced with immunoSEQ multiplex PCR; TCRdb's copy has only in-frame clones and lacks some. Of around 98,000 clones in the sample, around 88% are singletons; the top ten hold under 4.5%. V dropped 2 bases and J dropped 0 bases, with 7 bases sitting between them. The CDR3 has 14 amino acids. Germline values: CDR1 SGHKS, CDR2 YYEKEE (reference sequence). The chain uses TRBV5-5 and TRBJ2-3; no reliable D call. The TCR originated in a woman aged 25 to 39 in good health and CMV-seronegative. The sample consisted of PBMCs. CDR3 nucleotide sequence: TGTGCCAGCAGCTTCTGGCCGAGCACAGATACGCAGTATTTT. Translation: CASSFWPSTDTQYF.